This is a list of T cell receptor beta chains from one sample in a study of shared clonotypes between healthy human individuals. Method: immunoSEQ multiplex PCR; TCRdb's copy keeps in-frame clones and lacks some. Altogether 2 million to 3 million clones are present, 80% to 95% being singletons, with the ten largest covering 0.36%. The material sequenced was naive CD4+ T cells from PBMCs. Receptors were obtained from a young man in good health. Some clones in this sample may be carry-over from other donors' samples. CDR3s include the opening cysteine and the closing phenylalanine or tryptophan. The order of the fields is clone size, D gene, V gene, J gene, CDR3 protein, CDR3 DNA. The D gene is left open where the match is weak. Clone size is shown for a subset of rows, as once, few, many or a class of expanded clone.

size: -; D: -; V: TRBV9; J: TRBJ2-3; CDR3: CASSEGGRNTDTQYF; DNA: TGTGCCAGCAGCGAGGGCGGGCGGAACACAGATACGCAGTATTTT
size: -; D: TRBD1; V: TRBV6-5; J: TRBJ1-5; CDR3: CASSSGQGFQPQHF; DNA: TGTGCCAGCAGTTCCGGACAGGGTTTTCAGCCCCAGCATTTT
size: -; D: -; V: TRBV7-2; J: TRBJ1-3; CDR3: CASSYGTALSGNTIYF; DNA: TGTGCCAGCAGCTATGGGACGGCCCTCTCTGGAAACACCATATATTTT
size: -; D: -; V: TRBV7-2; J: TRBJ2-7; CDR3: CASSLSGVRSYEQYF; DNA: TGTGCCAGCAGCTTAAGCGGAGTAAGGAGCTACGAGCAGTACTTC
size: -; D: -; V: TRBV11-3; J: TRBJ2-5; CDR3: CASSSGAGAVETQYF; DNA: TGTGCCAGCAGCTCTGGGGCAGGGGCTGTGGAGACCCAGTACTTC
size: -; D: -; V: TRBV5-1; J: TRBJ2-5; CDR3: CASSSRAWEETQYF; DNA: TGCGCCAGCAGCTCTAGAGCATGGGAAGAGACCCAGTACTTC
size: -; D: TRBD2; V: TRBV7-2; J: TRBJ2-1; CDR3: CASRYGLAGLNEQFF; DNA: TGTGCCAGCAGATACGGACTAGCGGGTCTCAATGAGCAGTTCTTC
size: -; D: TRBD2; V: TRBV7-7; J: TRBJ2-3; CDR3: CASSPLAGNPADTQYF; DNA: TGTGCCAGCAGCCCTCTAGCGGGGAATCCCGCTGATACGCAGTATTTT
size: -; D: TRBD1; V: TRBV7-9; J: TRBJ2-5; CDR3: CASSLAYRLPGGETQYF; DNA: TGTGCCAGCAGCTTAGCGTACAGACTCCCAGGGGGAGAGACCCAGTACTTC
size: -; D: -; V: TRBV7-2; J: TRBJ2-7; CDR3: CASSFNPPGYTYEQYF; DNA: TGTGCCAGCAGCTTTAACCCCCCGGGATATACCTACGAGCAGTACTTC
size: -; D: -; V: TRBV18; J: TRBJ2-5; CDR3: CASSIVTSQETQYF; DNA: TGTGCCAGCTCAATAGTGACGAGCCAAGAGACCCAGTACTTC
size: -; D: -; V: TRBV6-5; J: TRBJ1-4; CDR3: CASRRGLGNEKLFF; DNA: TGTGCCAGCAGACGGGGTTTGGGGAATGAAAAACTGTTTTTT
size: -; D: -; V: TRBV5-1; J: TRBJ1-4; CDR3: CASSLTGGGDEKLFF; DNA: TGCGCCAGCAGCTTAACAGGAGGGGGGGATGAAAAACTGTTTTTT
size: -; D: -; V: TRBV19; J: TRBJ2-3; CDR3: CASSMEQGTDTQYF; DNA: TGTGCCAGTAGTATGGAACAGGGAACAGATACGCAGTATTTT
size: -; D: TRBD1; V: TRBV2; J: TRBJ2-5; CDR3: CASSRDSQETQYF; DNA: TGTGCCAGCAGTCGGGACAGCCAAGAGACCCAGTACTTC
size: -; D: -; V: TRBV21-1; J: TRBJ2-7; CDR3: CASSKFPGLAIEQYF; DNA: TGTGCCAGCAGCAAATTTCCGGGACTAGCGATCGAGCAGTACTTC
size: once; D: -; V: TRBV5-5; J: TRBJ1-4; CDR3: CASSLYQATNEKLFF; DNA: TGTGCCAGCAGCCTGTATCAGGCAACTAATGAAAAACTGTTTTTT
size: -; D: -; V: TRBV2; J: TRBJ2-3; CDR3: CASSSLAASTDTQYF; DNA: TGTGCCAGCAGTTCTCTAGCAGCTAGCACAGATACGCAGTATTTT
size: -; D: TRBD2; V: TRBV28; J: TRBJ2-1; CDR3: CASSTPRFRVAGANEQFF; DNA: TGTGCCAGCAGTACTCCAAGATTTAGAGTAGCGGGTGCAAATGAGCAGTTCTTC
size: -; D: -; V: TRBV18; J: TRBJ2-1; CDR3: CASSLNHYAYNEQFF; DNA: TGTGCCAGCTCACTCAACCATTATGCCTACAATGAGCAGTTCTTC
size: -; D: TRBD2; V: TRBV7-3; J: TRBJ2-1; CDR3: CASSLLAGERNEQFF; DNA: TGTGCCAGCAGCTTACTAGCGGGAGAGAGGAATGAGCAGTTCTTC
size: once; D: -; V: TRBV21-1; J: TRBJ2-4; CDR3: CASSKASTYGAKNIQYF; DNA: TGTGCCAGCAGCAAAGCGTCGACCTACGGAGCCAAAAACATTCAGTACTTC
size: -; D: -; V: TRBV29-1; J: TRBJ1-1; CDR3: CSVFRRGGDEGTEAFF; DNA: TGCAGCGTTTTCCGGAGGGGAGGAGATGAGGGCACTGAAGCTTTCTTT